The TCR beta chain described here comes from a study of monozygotic twins with cystic fibrosis. Findings and limits, study-wide: Age, concordance and disease severity did not associate with shared CDR3 numbers.

CDR1 MNHEY and CDR2 SVGAGI come from the germline V gene. There are 16 residues in the CDR3. V lost 2 bases, J lost 2 bases, and 6 bases stayed unmatched. Note on this clone: The antigen is unknown.

Clones were sequenced by immunoSEQ multiplex PCR, and TCRdb holds only the in-frame ones, with some missing. The sample holds 30,000 to 45,000 clones; approximately 84% are singletons and the top ten take around 1.7%. Sequencing was performed on blood. The chain links TRBV6-5 to TRBJ2-7; 10 nucleotides match TRBD1. The clonotype was recovered from a girl under 10 years old with cystic fibrosis. The CDR3 region has the DNA TGTGCCAGCAGTTACCGGTCGGGACAGGGGACCTACGAGCAGTACTTC. It specifies CASSYRSGQGTYEQYF.